Presented here are 10 T cell receptor beta chains from one specimen sequenced in a study of blood T cell repertoires in COVID-19. TCRdb's table, derived via immunoSEQ multiplex PCR, lists solely in-frame clones and lacks some. The table has 250,000 to 350,000 clones, 70% to 90% seen once. The source material was peripheral blood. The receptor source for this set is a woman between 55 and 75 years old with acute or convalescent COVID-19.

This clone has a single count. The gene calls are TRBV27 and TRBJ1-5; possibly TRBD1 for D (5 bases). Germline loops: CDR1 MNHEY, CDR2 SMNVEV (reference sequence). Between the trimmed V and J ends, which lost 2 bases and 6 bases, there was a span of 11 bases. This CDR3 contains 14 residues. The CDR3 loop reads CASSLPGFGQPQHF. CDR3 coding DNA: TGTGCCAGCAGTTTACCAGGGTTCGGTCAGCCCCAGCATTTT.

This chain connects TRBV9 to TRBJ2-1; 12 bases align to TRBD2. This CDR3 spans 15 amino acids. Trimming cost V 1 base and J 8 bases; bases outside gene matches: 4. Germline V gene data show CDR1 as SGDLS and CDR2 as YYNGEE. The CDR3 DNA follows: TGTGCCAGCAGCGTACTAGCGGGGGGGCCCGATGAGCAGTTCTTC. This gives the protein CASSVLAGGPDEQFF.

A note on this clone: The same CDR3 arises from other DNA sequences in this sample as well. Here the CDR3 DNA reads TGTGCCAGTAGGCGGGACAGGGGGAATCAGCCCCAGCATTTT. The encoded protein is CASRRDRGNQPQHF. V is TRBV19 and J is TRBJ1-5, with 11 positions matching TRBD1. The trim removed 6 bases at V and 4 bases at J, leaving 2 bases unmatched. CDR3 size: 14 residues. Germline CDR1 and CDR2: LNHDA and SQIVND (reference sequence).

There are a few counts of this clone. The chain has TRBV24-1 and TRBJ2-1, with 11 bases identical to TRBD2. The germline CDR1 and CDR2 sequences are KGHDR and SFDVKD. The CDR3 is 13 amino acids. The trim removed 4 bases at V and 13 bases at J, leaving 5 bases unmatched. This CDR3 reads CATSDLTSGKQFF. CDR3 DNA sequence: TGTGCCACCAGTGACCTGACTAGCGGGAAACAGTTCTTC.

The V gene is TRBV19, the J gene TRBJ1-6, with D perhaps TRBD1 (6 bases). There are 16 residues in the CDR3. The germline V gene has CDR1 LNHDA and CDR2 SQIVND (reference sequence). V shed 9 bases and J shed 4 bases, with 19 bases lying between them. The CDR3 DNA sequence: TGTGCCAGCGCCAGACCAACGGGACAATATAATTCACCCCTCCACTTT. It is translated as CASARPTGQYNSPLHF.

This clone was detected once. This chain connects TRBV28 to TRBJ1-1; 11 bases line up with TRBD1. V gave up 6 bases and J gave up 5 bases; unmatched junction bases: 5. Germline V gene data show CDR1 as MDHEN and CDR2 as SYDVKM. This CDR3 spans 14 amino acids. The DNA of the CDR3 is TGTGCCAGCAGCGGACAGGGGGCGCGGACTGAAGCTTTCTTT. This translates into CASSGQGARTEAFF. The full variable domain, its missing parts supplied by reference TRBV28 and TRBJ1-1, is DVKVTQSSRYLVKRTGEKVFLECVQDMDHENMFWYRQDPGLGLRLIYFSYDVKMKEKGDIPEGYSVSREKKERFSLILESASTNQTSMYLCASSGQGARTEAFFGQGTRLTVV.

The chain links TRBV28 to TRBJ1-2, with 9 bases aligning to TRBD1. The germline V gene encodes CDR1 MDHEN and CDR2 SYDVKM. Losses at the gene ends were 4 bases for V and 8 bases for J; bases not matched to a gene: 14. The CDR3 consists of 16 residues. The CDR3 loop is CASSSSGDRVNGGYTF. The DNA of the CDR3 is TGTGCCAGCAGTTCCTCTGGGGACAGGGTGAACGGCGGCTACACCTTC.

The genes are TRBV4-3 and TRBJ1-6; D is undetermined. Per the germline V gene, CDR1 is LGHNA and CDR2 is YSLEER. This CDR3 comprises 16 residues. The ends were cut back, 0 bases at V and 7 bases at J, with 13 bases in the middle. The CDR3 spells CASSQDPVGTNSPLHF. CDR3 nucleotides: TGCGCCAGCAGCCAAGACCCAGTGGGCACAAATTCACCCCTCCACTTT.

The V call is TRBV23-1, the J call TRBJ2-1; D not certain. TRBV23-1 is annotated as an ORF whose role is uncertain. The CDR3 is 11 residues long. The V end was cut by 10 bases, the J end by 10 bases, with 14 bases between. The CDR3 region is CAIALDWEQFF. The CDR3 region has the DNA TGCGCCATCGCTCTAGATTGGGAGCAGTTCTTC.

V gene TRBV7-9 combines with J gene TRBJ2-2; D call uncertain. This CDR3 spans 13 amino acids. Trimming cost V 1 base and J 5 bases, with 5 bases left between them. Per germline, CDR1 SEHNR and CDR2 FQNEAQ (reference sequence). The CDR3 nucleotides read TGTGCCAGCAGCTTAGTTCCAACCGGGGAGCTGTTTTTT. Its translation is CASSLVPTGELFF.